The present entry profiles one T cell receptor beta chain with its context. The data originate from a study of identical twins. TCRdb re-derived calls from the 5' RACE reads in MiXCR, one entry per CDR3 protein. The data contain hundreds of thousands of distinct CDR3 sequences, less than 25% of them seen just once; the ten biggest clones take up 4% to 4.5%. V was cut by 5 bases and J by 12 bases, with 23 bases left in between. The CDR3 totals 14 residues. In addition, the sample was reused for a study of T cells expressing NK-cell markers. That study reports: Where a handful of donors were concerned, these clonotypes also led the CD3+CD56-NKG2C+ fraction.

The chain couples TRBV12-3 or TRBV12-4 to TRBJ2-7; D possibly matches TRBD1 or TRBD2 (6 bases each). The source is a woman younger than 30 in good health. Sample: PBMCs. The CDR3 sequence is CASSRKGLPGEWYF. The DNA for the CDR3 is TGTGCCAGCAGTCGCAAGGGACTGCCAGGGGAGTGGTACTTC.